This TCR beta chain emerged from a study of blood T cell repertoires in COVID-19 (dated by TCRdb to about 2020). Background on the whole study: The collaborator samples originated in the United States, Italy and Spain and spanned the acute and convalescent phases of COVID-19. The prospective study material was composed of cDNA or gDNA derived from T cells, B-cell-depleted T cells, or PBMCs. Deeply sampled blood TCRbeta repertoires from subjects exposed to, actively infected with, or recovered from COVID-19 were included in the dataset. A freely available public database, intended as a resource for researchers studying the immune response to SARS-CoV-2, is where the repertoires were released. Samples came from the ongoing ImmuneRACE study (first 160 participants) plus 1,254 subjects from 6 global collaborators. Nearly every sample came with metadata listing a de-identified subject ID, COVID-19 status, age in years and sex. Where HLA class I and class II types were available, the types were taken from metadata supplied by the sample provider, not from assay-based typing. Results and caveats for the whole study, not just this receptor: Clinical and demographic metadata were provided uncurated, with the amount varying by source and participant.

Participants in the prospective study were aged 18 to 89 years, lived in under 30 United States geographic areas, and enrolled through a virtual design. In the prospective study, participants were assigned to cohorts based on the clinical history participants reported in a screening survey and a study questionnaire. Recovered participants in ImmuneRACE Cohort 3 were defined as having two consecutive negative NP/OP PCR tests, clearance from a healthcare professional, or resolution of symptoms. Mobile phlebotomists in the prospective study collected whole blood, serum and a nasopharyngeal or oropharyngeal swab from every participant. Prospective study participants could optionally give additional blood draws and questionnaires over an approximately two-month period. Prospective study blood samples were shipped either frozen or at room temperature before DNA extraction. Concerning this clone itself: Its antigen remains unidentified. Within one base of it there is no much larger clone, and no base qualities were kept.

TCRbeta CDR3 regions were amplified from genomic DNA using the immunoSEQ Assay, a bias-controlled multiplex PCR. In the paper's pipeline: The number of nucleated cells in each sample was estimated from the amplification of reference gene primers within the assay. To quantify the absolute abundance of each unique TCRbeta CDR3 rearrangement, sequence reads were collapsed and filtered. For each sample, productive Simpson clonality was calculated by taking the square root of Simpson's diversity index across productive rearrangements. The clones in this table, taken by TCRdb from immuneACCESS, are in-frame only. Not every clone is retained; where verified, under half of the shortfall comes from an unresolved V gene, and the cause of the rest is unknown. From that table come the V and J calls and clone size; the DNA was used to work out D and trimming. Recorded for this sample are some 160,000 clones; approximately 90% of them occurred a single time. Together, the top ten hold more than 6.5% of the sample.

This clonotype was obtained from a woman between 50 and 59 years old who had recovered from COVID-19. What was sequenced was PBMCs or T cells enriched from blood (not recorded which).

The CDR3 is CASSAGTLEGYTF. At the DNA level, the sequence is TGTGCCAGTAGTGCGGGGACCCTGGAGGGCTACACCTTC. The rearrangement joined TRBV19 to TRBJ1-2, with TRBD1 perhaps the D gene, on 5 matching bases. There are 13 amino acids in the CDR3, from cysteine to phenylalanine inclusive. The CDR3 DNA has 39 bases and is translated from base 1. At the junction V is shortened by 5 bases and J by 8 bases, with 15 bases in between. CDR1 and CDR2 are drawn from the germline V gene (reference sequence): LNHDA, SQIVND.